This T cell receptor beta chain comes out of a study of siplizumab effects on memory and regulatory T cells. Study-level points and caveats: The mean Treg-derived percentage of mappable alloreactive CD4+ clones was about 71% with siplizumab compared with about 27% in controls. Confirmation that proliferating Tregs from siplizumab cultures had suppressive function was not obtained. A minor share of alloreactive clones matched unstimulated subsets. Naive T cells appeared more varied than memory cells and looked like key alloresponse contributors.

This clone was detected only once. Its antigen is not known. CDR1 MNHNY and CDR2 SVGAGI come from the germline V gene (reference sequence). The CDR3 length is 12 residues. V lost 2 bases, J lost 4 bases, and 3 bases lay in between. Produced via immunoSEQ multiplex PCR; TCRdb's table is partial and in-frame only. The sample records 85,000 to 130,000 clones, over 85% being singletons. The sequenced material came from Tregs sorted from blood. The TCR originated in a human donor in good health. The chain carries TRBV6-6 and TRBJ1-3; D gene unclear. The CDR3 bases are TGTGCCAGCAGTTACGAGGGAAACACCATATATTTT. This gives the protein CASSYEGNTIYF.